This TCR beta chain was found in a study of T cells in Graves' hyperthyroidism and ophthalmopathy. Findings and caveats of the study: Separation of ophthalmopathy from stable hyperthyroidism was achieved by a 13 V-J model.

CDR3 size: 14 residues. V lost 2 bases, J lost 5 bases, and 10 bases lay in between. Looked up from germline, CDR1 is MNHEY and CDR2 is SVGEGT. Amplified regions were TCR beta CDR3 sequences from RNA transcripts. A first-round RT-PCR of the TCR CDR3 used the HTBI primer set. TCRdb analysed the multiplex PCR reads with MiXCR anew, one entry per CDR3 protein. The table has about 260,000 distinct CDR3 sequences, about 25% seen once. This clonotype was counted at least ten times. The antigen remains undetermined. Specimen: blood. The origin of this receptor is a man in his forties with Graves' hyperthyroidism that later progressed to Graves' ophthalmopathy. The V call is TRBV6-2 or TRBV6-3, the J call TRBJ1-5, with a weak D call TRBD1 (5 bases). The DNA for the CDR3 is TGTGCCAGCAGTTACCGGGGGAACTATCAGCCCCAGCATTTT. This translates into CASSYRGNYQPQHF.